The 21 T cell receptor beta chains presented below share a single source sample, sequenced in a study of blood T cell repertoires in COVID-19. This table comes from immunoSEQ multiplex PCR, and its TCRdb copy is limited to in-frame clones, with some not included. This table holds about 190,000 clones, 80% found once. Sequenced: peripheral blood. These TCRs come from a man in his 60s with acute or convalescent COVID-19.

The rearrangement uses TRBV30 and TRBJ2-3; weak D call: TRBD2 (6 bases). The length of the CDR3 is 14 residues. V lost 2 bases to trimming and J lost 5 bases, with 14 bases between them. The germline CDR1 and CDR2 sequences are GTSNPN and SVGIG (reference sequence). This CDR3 reads CAWSRGLGEDTQYF. The CDR3 region has the DNA TGTGCCTGGAGTCGGGGGTTAGGGGAAGATACGCAGTATTTT.

There are a few counts of this clone. This chain uses TRBV4-1 with TRBJ2-7, with D possibly TRBD1 on 6 matching bases. This CDR3 has 16 residues. CDR1 and CDR2 from the germline V gene are MGHRA and YSYEKL. Trimming took 1 base from V and 4 from J, leaving 17 bases between them. For the CDR3, the DNA is TGCGCCAGCAGCCAAGTCTATACCAGGGGTAGGTACGAGCAGTACTTC. Its translation: CASSQVYTRGRYEQYF.

V is TRBV19 and J is TRBJ2-7; D is possibly TRBD2 (6 bases). Per germline, CDR1 LNHDA and CDR2 SQIVND (reference sequence). There are 15 residues in the CDR3. Trimming pared 6 bases from V and 3 bases from J, leaving 18 bases between. The chain's CDR3 is CASREVLTGDYEQYF. CDR3 DNA: TGTGCCAGTAGAGAAGTATTGACGGGAGACTACGAGCAGTACTTC.

The V and J genes are TRBV2 and TRBJ1-3; TRBD1 aligns across 7 bases. V gave up 11 bases and J gave up 0 bases; unmatched junction bases: 13. Germline lookup yields CDR1 SNHLY and CDR2 FYNNEI. The length of the CDR3 is 16 residues. CDR3 sequence reads: CASTPGQTFSGNTIYF. CDR3 bases: TGTGCCTCCACACCGGGACAGACTTTCTCTGGAAACACCATATATTTT.

V usage is TRBV27 and J usage is TRBJ1-2, with TRBD1 matching 9 bases. J gave up 7 bases and V 6 bases, and 6 bases lay outside the gene matches. Germline CDR1 is MNHEY and CDR2 is SMNVEV (reference sequence). The CDR3 runs to 13 residues. CDR3 in DNA: TGTGCCAGCAGACCACAGGGGGCGCGTGGCTACACCTTC. Translated: CASRPQGARGYTF.

This clone was observed once. In the same sample, other DNA sequences code for this CDR3. The chain's CDR3 is CASSFRERETQYF. The CDR3 DNA follows: TGCGCCAGCAGTTTTCGGGAAAGGGAGACCCAGTACTTC. This chain joins TRBV5-1 and TRBJ2-5, with a weak D call TRBD2 (5 bases). The V end lost 5 bases, the J end lost 5 bases, and 13 bases lay between the germline ends. The CDR3 covers 13 residues. CDR1 SGHRS and CDR2 YFSETQ come from the germline V gene. Drawing the rest from reference TRBV5-1 and TRBJ2-5, the complete variable domain is KAGVTQTPRYLIKTRGQQVTLSCSPISGHRSVSWYQQTPGQGLQFLFEYFSETQRNKGNFPGRFSGRQFSNSRSEMNVSTLELGDSALYLCASSFRERETQYFGPGTRLLVL.

The chain joins TRBV5-1 to TRBJ1-2; TRBD1 might be the D (5 bases). Trimming took off 5 bases at V and 4 bases at J, with 12 bases between the two ends. This CDR3 is built from 13 residues. Germline V gives CDR1 SGHRS, CDR2 YFSETQ. This CDR3 is CASRENTGYGYTF. CDR3 nucleotides: TGCGCCAGCAGAGAGAACACAGGCTATGGCTACACCTTC.

The chain has TRBV18 and TRBJ1-3, with D maybe TRBD1 (6 bases). Per the germline V gene, CDR1 is KGHSH and CDR2 is LQKENI. The V and J ends lost 4 bases and 0 bases respectively, with 16 bases between them. The CDR3 has 17 amino acids. The CDR3 is CASSLQGPTSSGNTIYF. In DNA, the CDR3 is TGTGCCAGCTCACTACAGGGCCCGACGAGCTCTGGAAACACCATATATTTT. The complete variable domain, with remaining parts taken from reference TRBV18 and TRBJ1-3, reads NAGVMQNPRHLVRRRGQEARLRCSPMKGHSHVYWYRQLPEEGLKFMVYLQKENIIDESGMPKERFSAEFPKEGPSILRIQQVVRGDSAAYFCASSLQGPTSSGNTIYFGEGSWLTVV.

The J gene is TRBJ1-2, the V gene TRBV24-1, with D hard to call. The ends were cut back, 2 bases at V and 5 bases at J, with 17 bases in the middle. The CDR3 has 16 residues. Germline V gives CDR1 KGHDR, CDR2 SFDVKD. DNA for the CDR3: TGTGCCACCAGTGATTCGAAAGAGTCACAGTTATATGGCTACACCTTC. Protein: CATSDSKESQLYGYTF.

This sequence joins TRBV4-1 and TRBJ2-2, with D perhaps TRBD1 (6 bases). CDR3 length equals 16 residues. Germline assignment: CDR1 MGHRA and CDR2 YSYEKL. Trimming shortened V by 0 bases and J by 4 bases, and 12 bases separated the two germline ends. The CDR3 here is CASSQDFPGVTGELFF. CDR3 DNA: TGCGCCAGCAGCCAAGATTTCCCAGGGGTCACCGGGGAGCTGTTTTTT.

The chain links TRBV30 to TRBJ2-7; TRBD2 aligns across 10 bases. The V gene's germline CDR1 is GTSNPN and CDR2 SVGIG (reference sequence). There are 13 residues in the CDR3. With V trimmed by 0 bases and J by 10 bases, 6 bases remained unmatched. In DNA form, the CDR3 reads TGTGCCTGGAGTGTACTACTAGCGGGATCCCAGTACTTC. It yields the protein CAWSVLLAGSQYF.

This clone occurred once. CDR3 nucleotide sequence: TGTGCCAGCAGTACGGACAGGGAACGCGGCTACACCTTC. Amino acids: CASSTDRERGYTF. V is TRBV7-3 and J is TRBJ1-2, with 8 positions matching TRBD1. The junction had 8 bases not matched to a gene; V was cut back by 6 bases and J by 8 bases. The CDR3 is 13 residues long. Per the germline V gene, CDR1 is SGHTA and CDR2 is FQGTGA.

The chain joins TRBV21-1 to TRBJ1-5; the DNA was not used to check the table's D call, TRBD1. TRBV21-1 corresponds to a pseudogene. This CDR3 is built from 15 residues. The CDR3 loop is CASSNLQGCDQPQHF. CDR3 DNA sequence: TGTGCCAGCAGCAATCTACAGGGGTGCGATCAGCCCCAGCATTTT.

About this clone itself: A clone one base away is much larger, so this may be a read error. The chain recombines TRBV6-5 with TRBJ1-6, with 10 bases aligning to TRBD1. Looked up from germline, CDR1 is MNHEY and CDR2 is SVGAGI. The CDR3 runs to 15 residues. In DNA form, the CDR3 reads TGTGCCAGCAGTTCCGACAGGGGGCTAGGATCACCCCCCCACTTT. The encoded protein is CASSSDRGLGSPPHF.

The chain has TRBV4-1 and TRBJ2-4, with 9 bases that match TRBD2. This CDR3 comprises 19 residues. The germline V gene encodes CDR1 MGHRA and CDR2 YSYEKL. After removal of 0 bases from V and 1 base from J, the junction contained 10 bases not matched to a gene. CDR3 in amino acids: CASSQESWNGLAAKNIQYF. In DNA, the CDR3 is TGCGCCAGCAGCCAAGAGTCGTGGAACGGACTAGCGGCCAAAAACATTCAGTACTTC.

The chain links TRBV6-1 to TRBJ2-5; possibly TRBD1 for D (6 bases). This CDR3 comprises 15 residues. V lost 0 bases to trimming and J lost 2 bases, with 10 bases between them. CDR1 is MNHNS, CDR2 SASEGT, per germline. CDR3 region: CASSEARGTQETQYF. CDR3 DNA sequence: TGTGCCAGCAGTGAAGCCAGGGGAACACAAGAGACCCAGTACTTC.

This clone showed up just a few times. The J gene is TRBJ1-6, the V gene TRBV28; TRBD1 might be the D (5 bases). Germline-derived CDR1 and CDR2 are MDHEN and SYDVKM. Trimming took off 7 bases at V and 11 bases at J, with 24 bases between the two ends. The CDR3 contains 16 residues. In nucleotides, the CDR3 is TGTGCCAGCACCTCAGACATACTAAGGGGTTGGGCACCCCTCCACTTT. This translates into CASTSDILRGWAPLHF. The full variable domain, completed using reference TRBV28 and TRBJ1-6, is DVKVTQSSRYLVKRTGEKVFLECVQDMDHENMFWYRQDPGLGLRLIYFSYDVKMKEKGDIPEGYSVSREKKERFSLILESASTNQTSMYLCASTSDILRGWAPLHFGNGTRLTVT.

This chain links TRBV5-1 with TRBJ2-3, with 14 bases that match TRBD2. Losses at the gene ends were 4 bases for V and 7 bases for J; bases not matched to a gene: 8. The CDR3 has 16 residues. The germline CDR1 and CDR2 sequences are SGHRS and YFSETQ. The CDR3 reads CASSPGGTSGGNTQYF. CDR3 in DNA: TGCGCCAGCAGCCCCGGCGGGACTAGCGGGGGTAATACGCAGTATTTT.

This clone counts as medium-sized. CDR3 DNA sequence: TGTGCCAGCAGCTTAGGATACTGGGACAGAGCAGGAAACACCATATATTTT. Translating gives CASSLGYWDRAGNTIYF. This chain uses TRBV7-9 with TRBJ1-3, with TRBD1 matching over 7 bases. V lost 1 base, J lost 4 bases, and 10 bases stayed unmatched. CDR1 is SEHNR, CDR2 FQNEAQ, per germline (reference sequence). The CDR3 has 17 amino acids.

The chain is built from TRBV3-1 (or the pseudogene TRBV3-2) and TRBJ1-1; 10 bases line up with TRBD1. The CDR3 is 15 amino acids. V gave up 2 bases and J gave up 6 bases; unmatched junction bases: 6. Germline CDR1 and CDR2: LGHDT and YNNKEL (reference sequence). The CDR3 coding sequence is TGTGCCAGCAGCCAACCCCCGGGACAGGGGTCTGAAGCTTTCTTT. This sequence encodes CASSQPPGQGSEAFF.

The rearrangement joins TRBV29-1 to TRBJ2-1; 7 positions match TRBD2. CDR3 size: 14 residues. The ends lost 0 bases at V and 8 bases at J; junction bases unmatched: 7. Germline V gene data show CDR1 as SQVTM and CDR2 as ANQGSEA. In nucleotides, the CDR3 is TGCAGCGTTGAAGATCTTAGGGAGGGCGATGAGCAGTTCTTC. This encodes CSVEDLREGDEQFF.